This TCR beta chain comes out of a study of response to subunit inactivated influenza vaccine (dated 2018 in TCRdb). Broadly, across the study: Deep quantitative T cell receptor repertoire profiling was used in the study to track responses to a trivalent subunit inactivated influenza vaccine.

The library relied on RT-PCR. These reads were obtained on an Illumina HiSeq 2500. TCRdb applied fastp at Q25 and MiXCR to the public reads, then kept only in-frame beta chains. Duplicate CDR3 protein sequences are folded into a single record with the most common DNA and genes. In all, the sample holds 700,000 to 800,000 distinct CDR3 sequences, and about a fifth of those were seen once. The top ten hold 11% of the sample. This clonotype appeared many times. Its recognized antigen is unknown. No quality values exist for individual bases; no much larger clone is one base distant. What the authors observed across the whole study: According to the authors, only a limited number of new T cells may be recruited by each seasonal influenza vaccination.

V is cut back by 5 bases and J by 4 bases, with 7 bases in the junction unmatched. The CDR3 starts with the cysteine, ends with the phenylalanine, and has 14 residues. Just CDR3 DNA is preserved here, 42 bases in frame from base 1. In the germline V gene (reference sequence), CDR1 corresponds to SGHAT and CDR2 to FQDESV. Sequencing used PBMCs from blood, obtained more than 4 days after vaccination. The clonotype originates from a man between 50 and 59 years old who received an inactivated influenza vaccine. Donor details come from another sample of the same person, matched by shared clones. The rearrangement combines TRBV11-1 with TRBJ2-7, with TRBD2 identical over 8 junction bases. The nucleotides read TGTGCCAGCAGCCCTCCGGGAGGGCCATACGAGCAGTACTTC. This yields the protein CASSPPGGPYEQYF.